Sequencing of this TCR beta chain was carried out in a study of blood T cells in healthy people across ages. The length of the CDR3 is 13 residues. Deletions cut 7 bases from V and 3 bases from J, with 12 bases between. CDR1 and CDR2 from the germline V gene are SGHVS and FQNEAQ. Donors were systemically healthy Caucasian individuals from Russia aged about 6 to 100 years. No fewer than 7 million PBMCs went into each sample. Using a J-beta primer mix together with a sample-barcoded 5' primer, a second PCR was run for roughly 6 to 11 cycles. All cDNA molecules were each tagged by a template-switch adaptor with 12 random nucleotides. TCRdb reprocessed the 5' RACE reads via MiXCR and lists one record per CDR3 protein. The profile covers 710,000 or so distinct CDR3 sequences, with 20% to 25% appearing a single time and roughly 22% taken by the ten largest. This clonotype was picked up a small number of times.

This sequence joins TRBV7-8 and TRBJ1-2; the D gene is possibly TRBD1 (5 bases). The clonotype comes from a man in his 70s in good health. The sequencing sample was made of blood. The CDR3 DNA sequence: TGTGCCAGCACCATAGACAGAGACTATGGCTACACCTTC. Translation: CASTIDRDYGYTF.